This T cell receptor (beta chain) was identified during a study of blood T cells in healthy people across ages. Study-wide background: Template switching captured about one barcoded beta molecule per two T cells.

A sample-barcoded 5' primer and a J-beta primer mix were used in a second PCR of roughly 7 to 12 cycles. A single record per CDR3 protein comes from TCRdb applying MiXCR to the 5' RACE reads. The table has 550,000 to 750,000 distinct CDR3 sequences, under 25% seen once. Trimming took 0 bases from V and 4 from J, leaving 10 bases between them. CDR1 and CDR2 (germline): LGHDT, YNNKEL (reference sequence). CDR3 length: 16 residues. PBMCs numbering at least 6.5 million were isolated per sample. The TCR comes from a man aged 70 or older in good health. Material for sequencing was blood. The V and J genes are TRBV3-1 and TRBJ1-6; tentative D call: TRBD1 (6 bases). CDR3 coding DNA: TGTGCCAGCAGCCAAGAAGGACAGATTTATAATTCACCCCTCCACTTT. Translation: CASSQEGQIYNSPLHF.